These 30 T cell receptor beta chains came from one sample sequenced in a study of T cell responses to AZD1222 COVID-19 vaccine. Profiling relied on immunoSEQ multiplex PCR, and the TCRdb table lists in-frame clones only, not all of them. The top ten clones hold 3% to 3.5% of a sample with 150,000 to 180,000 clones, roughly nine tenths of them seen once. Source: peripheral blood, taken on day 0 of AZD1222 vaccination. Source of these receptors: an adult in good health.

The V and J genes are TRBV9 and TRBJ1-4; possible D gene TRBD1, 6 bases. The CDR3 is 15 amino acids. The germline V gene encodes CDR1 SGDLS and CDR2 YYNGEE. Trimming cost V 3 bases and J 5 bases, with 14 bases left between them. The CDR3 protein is CASSATGHANEKLFF. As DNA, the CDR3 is TGTGCCAGCAGCGCAACAGGGCACGCGAATGAAAAACTGTTTTTT.

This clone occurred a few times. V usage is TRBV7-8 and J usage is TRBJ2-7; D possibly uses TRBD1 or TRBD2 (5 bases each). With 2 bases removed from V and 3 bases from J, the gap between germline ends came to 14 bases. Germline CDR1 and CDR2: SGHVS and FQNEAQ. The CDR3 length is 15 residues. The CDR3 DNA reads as TGTGCCAGCAGCTTAACGACCGGGACCAACTACGAGCAGTACTTC. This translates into CASSLTTGTNYEQYF.

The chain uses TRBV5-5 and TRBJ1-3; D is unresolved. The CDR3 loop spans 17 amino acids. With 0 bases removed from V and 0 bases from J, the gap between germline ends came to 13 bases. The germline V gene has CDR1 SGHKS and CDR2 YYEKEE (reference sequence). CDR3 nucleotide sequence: TGTGCCAGCAGCTTGGACTTCGGCAGCTACTCTGGAAACACCATATATTTT. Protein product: CASSLDFGSYSGNTIYF.

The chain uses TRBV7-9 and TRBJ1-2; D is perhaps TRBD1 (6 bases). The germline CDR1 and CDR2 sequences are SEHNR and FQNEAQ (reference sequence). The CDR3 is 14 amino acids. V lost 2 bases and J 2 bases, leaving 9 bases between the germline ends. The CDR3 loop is CASSLRTENYGYTF. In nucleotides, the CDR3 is TGTGCCAGCAGCTTAAGGACAGAGAACTATGGCTACACCTTC. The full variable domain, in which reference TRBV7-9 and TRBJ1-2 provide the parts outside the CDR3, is DTGVSQNPRHKITKRGQNVTFRCDPISEHNRLYWYRQTLGQGPEFLTYFQNEAQLEKSRLLSDRFSAERPKGSFSTLEIQRTEQGDSAMYLCASSLRTENYGYTFGSGTRLTVV.

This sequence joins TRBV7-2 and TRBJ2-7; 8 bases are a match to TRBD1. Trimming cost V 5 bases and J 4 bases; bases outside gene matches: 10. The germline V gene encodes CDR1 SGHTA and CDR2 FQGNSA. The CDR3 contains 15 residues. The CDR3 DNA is TGTGCCAGCAGCCCACACGGGGGACAGGCATACGAGCAGTACTTC. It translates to CASSPHGGQAYEQYF. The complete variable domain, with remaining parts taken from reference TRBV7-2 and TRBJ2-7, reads GAGVSQSPSNKVTEKGKDVELRCDPISGHTALYWYRQSLGQGLEFLIYFQGNSAPDKSGLPSDRFSAERTGGSVSTLTIQRTQQEDSAVYLCASSPHGGQAYEQYFGPGTRLTVT.

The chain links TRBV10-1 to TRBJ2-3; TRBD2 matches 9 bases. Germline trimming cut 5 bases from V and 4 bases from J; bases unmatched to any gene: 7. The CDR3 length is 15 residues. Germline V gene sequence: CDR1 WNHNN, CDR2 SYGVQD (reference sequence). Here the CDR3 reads CASSPGTSMADTQYF. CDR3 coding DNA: TGCGCCAGCAGTCCCGGGACTAGCATGGCAGATACGCAGTATTTT.

The CDR3 region is CASSPDPGRSYEQYF. The CDR3 DNA reads TGTGCCAGCAGCCCTGACCCGGGACGGAGCTACGAGCAGTACTTC. The V and J genes are TRBV3-1 (or the pseudogene TRBV3-2) and TRBJ2-7; possibly TRBD1 or TRBD2 for D (5 bases each). This CDR3 has 15 amino acids. CDR1 LGHDT and CDR2 YNNKEL come from the germline V gene (reference sequence). Trimming cost V 4 bases and J 3 bases, with 16 bases left between them.

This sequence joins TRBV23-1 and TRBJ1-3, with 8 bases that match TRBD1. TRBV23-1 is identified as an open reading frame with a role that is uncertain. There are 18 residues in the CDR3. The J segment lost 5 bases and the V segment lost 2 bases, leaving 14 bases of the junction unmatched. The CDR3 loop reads CASSQAGLTARGRNTIYF. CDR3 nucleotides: TGCGCCAGCAGTCAAGCGGGACTGACAGCCAGGGGGCGAAACACCATATATTTT.

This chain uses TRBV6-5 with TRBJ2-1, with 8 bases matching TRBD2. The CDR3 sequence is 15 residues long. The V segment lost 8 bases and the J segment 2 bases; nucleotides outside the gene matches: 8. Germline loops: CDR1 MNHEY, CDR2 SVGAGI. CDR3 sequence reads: CASGTWRGAYNEQFF. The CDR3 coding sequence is TGTGCCAGCGGGACCTGGCGGGGGGCCTACAATGAGCAGTTCTTC.

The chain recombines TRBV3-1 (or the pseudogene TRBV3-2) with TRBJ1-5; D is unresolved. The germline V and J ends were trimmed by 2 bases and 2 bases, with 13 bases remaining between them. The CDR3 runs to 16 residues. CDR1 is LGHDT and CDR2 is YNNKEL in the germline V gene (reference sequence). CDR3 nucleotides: TGTGCCAGCAGCCAATCTGCTCAAGGCGGCAATCAGCCCCAGCATTTT. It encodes CASSQSAQGGNQPQHF.

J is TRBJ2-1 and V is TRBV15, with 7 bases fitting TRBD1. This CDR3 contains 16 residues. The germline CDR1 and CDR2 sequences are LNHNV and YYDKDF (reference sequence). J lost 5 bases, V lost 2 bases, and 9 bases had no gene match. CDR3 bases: TGTGCCACCAGCAGAAGTGACAGGGTGGTGAACAATGAGCAGTTCTTC. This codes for CATSRSDRVVNNEQFF.

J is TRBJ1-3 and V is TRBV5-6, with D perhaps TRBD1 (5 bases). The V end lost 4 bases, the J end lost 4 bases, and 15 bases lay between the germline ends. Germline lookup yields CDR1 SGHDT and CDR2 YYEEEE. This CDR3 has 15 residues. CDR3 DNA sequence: TGTGCCAGCAGCCCGCCAGGGTTTTCGGGAAACACCATATATTTT. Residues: CASSPPGFSGNTIYF.

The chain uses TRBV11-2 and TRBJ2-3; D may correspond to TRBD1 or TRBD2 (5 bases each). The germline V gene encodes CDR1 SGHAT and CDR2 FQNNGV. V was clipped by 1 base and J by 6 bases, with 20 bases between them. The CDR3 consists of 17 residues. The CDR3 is CASSLAIGVLKGDTQYF. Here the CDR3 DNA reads TGTGCCAGCAGCTTAGCGATCGGGGTTCTAAAGGGGGATACGCAGTATTTT.

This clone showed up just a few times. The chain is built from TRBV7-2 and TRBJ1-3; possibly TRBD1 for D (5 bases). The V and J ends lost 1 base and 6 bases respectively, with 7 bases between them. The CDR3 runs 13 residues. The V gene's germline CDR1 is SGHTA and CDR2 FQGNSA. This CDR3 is CASSLETANTIYF. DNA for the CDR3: TGTGCCAGCAGCTTAGAGACAGCAAACACCATATATTTT.

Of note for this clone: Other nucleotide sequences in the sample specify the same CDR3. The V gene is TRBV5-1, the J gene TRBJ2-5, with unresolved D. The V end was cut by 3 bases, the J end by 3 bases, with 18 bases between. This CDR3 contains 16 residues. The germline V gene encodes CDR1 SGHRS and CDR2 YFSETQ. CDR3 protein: CASSSRPHPGEETQYF. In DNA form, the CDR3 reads TGCGCCAGCAGCTCTAGACCCCACCCTGGTGAAGAGACCCAGTACTTC.

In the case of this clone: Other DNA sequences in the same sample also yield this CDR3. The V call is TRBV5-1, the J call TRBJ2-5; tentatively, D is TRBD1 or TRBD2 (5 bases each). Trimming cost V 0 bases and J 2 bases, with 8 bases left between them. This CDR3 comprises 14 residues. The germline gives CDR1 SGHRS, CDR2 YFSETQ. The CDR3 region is CASSLGGSQETQYF. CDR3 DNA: TGCGCCAGCAGCTTGGGGGGGAGTCAAGAGACCCAGTACTTC.

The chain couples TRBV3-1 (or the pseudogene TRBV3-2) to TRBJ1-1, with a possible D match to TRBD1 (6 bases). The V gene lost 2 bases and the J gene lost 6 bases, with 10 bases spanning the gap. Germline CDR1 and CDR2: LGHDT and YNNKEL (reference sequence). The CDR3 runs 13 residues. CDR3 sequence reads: CASSQRGAAEAFF. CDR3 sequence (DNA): TGTGCCAGCAGCCAAAGGGGGGCGGCTGAAGCTTTCTTT.

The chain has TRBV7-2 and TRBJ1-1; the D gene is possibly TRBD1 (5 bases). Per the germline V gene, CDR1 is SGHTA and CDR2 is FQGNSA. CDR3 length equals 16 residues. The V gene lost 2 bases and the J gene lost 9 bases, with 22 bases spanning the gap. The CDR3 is CASSLTSRVGRVQAFF. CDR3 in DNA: TGTGCCAGCAGCTTAACTTCTAGGGTTGGCAGGGTACAAGCTTTCTTT.

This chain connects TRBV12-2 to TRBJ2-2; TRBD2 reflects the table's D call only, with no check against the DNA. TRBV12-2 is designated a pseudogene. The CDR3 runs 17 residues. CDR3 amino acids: CASRLGWSGGDTGELFF. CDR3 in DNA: TGTGCAAGTCGCTTAGGATGGAGCGGGGGAGACACCGGGGAGCTGTTTTTT.

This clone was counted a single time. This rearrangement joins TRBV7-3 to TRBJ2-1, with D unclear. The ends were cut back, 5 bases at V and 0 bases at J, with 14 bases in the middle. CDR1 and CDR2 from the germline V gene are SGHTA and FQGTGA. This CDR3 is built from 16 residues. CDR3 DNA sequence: TGTGCCAGCAGCCTTGGACCCGACCCCTCCTACAATGAGCAGTTCTTC. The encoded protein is CASSLGPDPSYNEQFF.

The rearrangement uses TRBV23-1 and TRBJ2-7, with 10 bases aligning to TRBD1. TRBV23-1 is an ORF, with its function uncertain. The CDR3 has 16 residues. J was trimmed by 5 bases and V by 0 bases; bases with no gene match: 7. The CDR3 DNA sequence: TGCGCCAGCAGTCAATCCACCGGGACAGGGGTCCACGAGCAGTACTTC. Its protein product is CASSQSTGTGVHEQYF.

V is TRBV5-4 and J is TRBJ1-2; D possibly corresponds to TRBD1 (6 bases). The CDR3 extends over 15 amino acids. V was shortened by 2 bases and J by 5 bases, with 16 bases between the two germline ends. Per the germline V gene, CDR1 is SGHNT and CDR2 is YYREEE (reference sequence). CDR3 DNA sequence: TGTGCCAGCAGCTTTCAGGGGACCTGGGATTATGGCTACACCTTC. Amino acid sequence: CASSFQGTWDYGYTF.

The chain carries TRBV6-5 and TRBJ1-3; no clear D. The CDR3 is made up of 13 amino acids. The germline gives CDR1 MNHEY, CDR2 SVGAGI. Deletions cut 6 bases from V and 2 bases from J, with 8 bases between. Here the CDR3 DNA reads TGTGCCAGCAGCGTAGAGGCTGGAAACACCATATATTTT. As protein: CASSVEAGNTIYF.

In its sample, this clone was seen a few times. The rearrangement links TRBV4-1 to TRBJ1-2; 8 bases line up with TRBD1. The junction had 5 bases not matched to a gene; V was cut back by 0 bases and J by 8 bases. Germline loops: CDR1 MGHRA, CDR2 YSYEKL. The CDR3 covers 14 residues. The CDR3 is CASSQEGTGLGYTF. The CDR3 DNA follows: TGCGCCAGCAGCCAAGAAGGGACAGGCCTCGGCTACACCTTC.

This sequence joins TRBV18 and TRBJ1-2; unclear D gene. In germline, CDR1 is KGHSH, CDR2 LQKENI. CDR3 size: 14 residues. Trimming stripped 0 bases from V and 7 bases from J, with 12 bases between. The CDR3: CASSPPSLRGGYTF. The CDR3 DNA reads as TGTGCCAGCTCACCACCATCCCTCCGGGGTGGCTACACCTTC.

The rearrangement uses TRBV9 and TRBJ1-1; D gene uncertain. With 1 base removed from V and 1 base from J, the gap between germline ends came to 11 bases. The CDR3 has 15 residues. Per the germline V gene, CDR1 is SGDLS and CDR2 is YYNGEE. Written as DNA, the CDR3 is TGTGCCAGCAGCGTAATAGGAGGTTCGAACACTGAAGCTTTCTTT. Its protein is CASSVIGGSNTEAFF.

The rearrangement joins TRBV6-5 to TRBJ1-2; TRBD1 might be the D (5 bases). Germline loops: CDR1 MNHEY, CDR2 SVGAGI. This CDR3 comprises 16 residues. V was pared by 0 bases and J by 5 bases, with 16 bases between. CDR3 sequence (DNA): TGTGCCAGCAGTTACTCGACTGGGGGGGTTATATATGGCTACACCTTC. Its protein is CASSYSTGGVIYGYTF.

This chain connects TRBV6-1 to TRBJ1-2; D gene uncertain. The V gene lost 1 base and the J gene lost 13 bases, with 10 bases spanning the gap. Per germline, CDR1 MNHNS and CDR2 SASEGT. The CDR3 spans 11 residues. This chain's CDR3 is CASSEVGGRTF. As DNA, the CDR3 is TGTGCCAGCAGTGAAGTAGGCGGCCGCACCTTC.

The CDR3 DNA sequence: TGTGCCAGCTCACCAGGCGGGGTAACCTACAATGAGCAGTTCTTC. Its protein product is CASSPGGVTYNEQFF. This chain joins TRBV18 and TRBJ2-1, with D tentatively TRBD2 (6 bases). This CDR3 is built from 15 residues. V was clipped by 2 bases and J by 2 bases, with 10 bases between them. The germline V gene has CDR1 KGHSH and CDR2 LQKENI.

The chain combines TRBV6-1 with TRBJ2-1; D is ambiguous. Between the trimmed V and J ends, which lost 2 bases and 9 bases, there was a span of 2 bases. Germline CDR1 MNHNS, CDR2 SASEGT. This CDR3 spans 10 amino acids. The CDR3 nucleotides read TGTGCCAGCAGTGAACGTGAGCAGTTCTTC. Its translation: CASSEREQFF.